This T cell receptor (beta chain) derives from a study of cytomegalovirus exposure and HLA in healthy donors. Study-wide points: A later analysis linked a missense DCLRE1C variant to TCR beta V- and J-gene trimming. It emerged from a later analysis that several of the most significant clusters appeared to be linked to common viral pathogens.

A note on this clone: What it recognizes is unknown.

60 Vbeta and 13 Jbeta primers were used in PCR. Original data processing: The authors later counted about 80 million unique TCR beta chains, 9.5 million to 13 million of them shared. Method: immunoSEQ multiplex PCR; TCRdb's copy keeps in-frame clones and lacks some. The DNA was the basis for D and trimming; V, J and clone size are from that table. This sample has roughly 99,000 clones, with about four fifths found just once. Per germline, CDR1 SGDLS and CDR2 YYNGEE. The length of the CDR3 is 14 residues. This clonotype was obtained from a man aged 25 to 40 in good health and CMV-seropositive. Sequencing used PBMCs. The chain couples TRBV9 to TRBJ2-5, with D maybe TRBD2 (6 bases). The J call is in doubt because the DNA end fits TRBJ2-7 better. Here the CDR3 DNA reads TGTGCCAGCAGCGTAGGCGGGGTCCAGTACGAGCAGTACTTC. This gives the protein CASSVGGVQYEQYF.